This section outlines one T cell receptor beta chain sequence together with its context. The participants were between about 18 and 90 years old and came from 24 US areas. Only in-frame clones appear in the TCRdb table, and some are missing; sequencing was by immunoSEQ multiplex PCR. Of about 240,000 clones listed, around 85% are singletons. CDR1 SNHLY and CDR2 FYNNEI come from the germline V gene. V dropped 6 bases and J dropped 0; count of bases not matched to a gene: 10. The CDR3 has 17 residues. The sample comes from a study of blood T cell repertoires in COVID-19. As for the study in general: Both acute and convalescent COVID-19 samples were obtained from the United States, Italy and Spain.

This receptor was obtained from a woman between 40 and 55 years old with acute COVID-19. The J gene is TRBJ2-3, the V gene TRBV2; 9 bases agree with TRBD2. The material sequenced was PBMCs or T cells enriched from blood (not recorded which). CDR3 sequence: CASRPGGLASSTDTQYF. The CDR3 DNA reads as TGTGCCAGCAGGCCAGGAGGACTAGCGTCTAGCACAGATACGCAGTATTTT.